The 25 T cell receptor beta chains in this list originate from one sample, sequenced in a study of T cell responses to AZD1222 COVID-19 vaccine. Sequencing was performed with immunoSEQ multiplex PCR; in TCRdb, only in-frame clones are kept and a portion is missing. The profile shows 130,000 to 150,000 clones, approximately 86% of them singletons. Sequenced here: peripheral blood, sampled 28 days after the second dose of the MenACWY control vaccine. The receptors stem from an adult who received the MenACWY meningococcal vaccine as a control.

The CDR3 sequence: CASSQGGGDQETQYF. In nucleotides, the CDR3 is TGTGCCAGCAGCCAAGGCGGGGGGGATCAAGAGACCCAGTACTTC. The gene calls are TRBV4-2 and TRBJ2-5; 9 positions agree with TRBD2. CDR1 LGHNA and CDR2 YNFKEQ come from the germline V gene. Trimming at V came to 1 base and at J to 2 bases, leaving 2 bases not matched to a gene. CDR3 length equals 15 residues.

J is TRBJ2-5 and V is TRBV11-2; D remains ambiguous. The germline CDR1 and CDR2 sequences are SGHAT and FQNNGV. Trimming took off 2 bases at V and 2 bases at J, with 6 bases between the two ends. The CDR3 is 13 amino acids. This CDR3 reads CASSLNNQETQYF. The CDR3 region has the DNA TGTGCCAGCAGCTTAAACAATCAAGAGACCCAGTACTTC. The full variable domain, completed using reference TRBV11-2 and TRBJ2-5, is EAGVAQSPRYKIIEKRQSVAFWCNPISGHATLYWYQQILGQGPKLLIQFQNNGVVDDSQLPKDRFSAERLKGVDSTLKIQPAKLEDSAVYLCASSLNNQETQYFGPGTRLLVL.

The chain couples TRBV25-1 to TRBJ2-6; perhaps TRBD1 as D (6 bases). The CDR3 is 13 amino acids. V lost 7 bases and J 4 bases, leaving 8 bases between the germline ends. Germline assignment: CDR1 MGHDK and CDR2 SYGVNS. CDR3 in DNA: TGTGCCAGCAACAGGGCAGGGGCCAACGTCCTGACTTTC. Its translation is CASNRAGANVLTF.

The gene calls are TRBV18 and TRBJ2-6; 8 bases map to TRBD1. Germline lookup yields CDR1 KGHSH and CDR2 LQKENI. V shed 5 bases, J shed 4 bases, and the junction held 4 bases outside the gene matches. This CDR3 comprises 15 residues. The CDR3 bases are TGTGCCAGCTCAATGACAGGGGCCGGGGCCAACGTCCTGACTTTC. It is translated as CASSMTGAGANVLTF.

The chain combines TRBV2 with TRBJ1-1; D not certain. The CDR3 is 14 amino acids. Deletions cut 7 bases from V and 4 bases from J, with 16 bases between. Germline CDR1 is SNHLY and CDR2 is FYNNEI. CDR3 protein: CASNFDGLGTEAFF. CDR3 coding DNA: TGTGCCAGCAACTTCGACGGACTGGGCACTGAAGCTTTCTTT.

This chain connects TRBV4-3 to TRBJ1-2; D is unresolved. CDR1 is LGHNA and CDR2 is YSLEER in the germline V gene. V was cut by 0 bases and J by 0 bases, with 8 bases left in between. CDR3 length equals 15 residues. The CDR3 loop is CASSQDYGANYGYTF. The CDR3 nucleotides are TGCGCCAGCAGCCAAGATTACGGGGCTAACTATGGCTACACCTTC.

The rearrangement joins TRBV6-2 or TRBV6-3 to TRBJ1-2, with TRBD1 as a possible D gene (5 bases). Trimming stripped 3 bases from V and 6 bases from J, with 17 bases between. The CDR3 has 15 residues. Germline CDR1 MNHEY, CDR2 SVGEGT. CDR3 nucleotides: TGTGCCAGCAGTTATTTTGGTAGGGGCGCGGATGGCTACACCTTC. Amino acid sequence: CASSYFGRGADGYTF.

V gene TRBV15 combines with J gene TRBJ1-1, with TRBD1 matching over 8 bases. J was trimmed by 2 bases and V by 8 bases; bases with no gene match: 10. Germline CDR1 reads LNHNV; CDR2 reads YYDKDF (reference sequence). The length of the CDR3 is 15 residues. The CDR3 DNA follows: TGTGCCACCGGGATCGGGACAGGCGCCAACACTGAAGCTTTCTTT. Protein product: CATGIGTGANTEAFF. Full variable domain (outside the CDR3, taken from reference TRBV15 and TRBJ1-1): DAMVIQNPRYQVTQFGKPVTLSCSQTLNHNVMYWYQQKSSQAPKLLFHYYDKDFNNEADTPDNFQSRRPNTSFCFLDIRSPGLGDTAMYLCATGIGTGANTEAFFGQGTRLTVV.

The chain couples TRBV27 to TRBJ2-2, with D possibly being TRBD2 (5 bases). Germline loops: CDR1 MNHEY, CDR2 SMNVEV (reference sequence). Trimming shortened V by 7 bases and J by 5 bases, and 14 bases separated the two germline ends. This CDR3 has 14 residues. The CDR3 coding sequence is TGTGCCAGCAATGGGGTCGAGGGAACCGGGGAGCTGTTTTTT. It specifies CASNGVEGTGELFF.

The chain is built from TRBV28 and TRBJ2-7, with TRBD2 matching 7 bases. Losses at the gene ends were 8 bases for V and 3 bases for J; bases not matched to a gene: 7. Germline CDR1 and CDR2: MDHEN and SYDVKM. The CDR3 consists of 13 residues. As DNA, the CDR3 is TGTGCCAGCCAGGTAGCGGGCCGCTACGAGCAGTACTTC. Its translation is CASQVAGRYEQYF.

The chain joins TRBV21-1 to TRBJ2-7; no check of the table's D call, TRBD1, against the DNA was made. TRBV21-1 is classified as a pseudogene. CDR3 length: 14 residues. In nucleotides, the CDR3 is TGTGCCAGGGAGGACAGGGATCAAGGCTACGAGCAGTACTTC. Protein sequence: CAREDRDQGYEQYF.

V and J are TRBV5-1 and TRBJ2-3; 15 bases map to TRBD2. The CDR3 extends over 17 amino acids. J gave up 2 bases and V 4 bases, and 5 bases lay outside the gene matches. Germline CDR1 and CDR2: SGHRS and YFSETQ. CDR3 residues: CASSVGLAGGITDTQYF. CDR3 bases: TGCGCCAGCAGCGTGGGACTAGCGGGAGGCATCACAGATACGCAGTATTTT.

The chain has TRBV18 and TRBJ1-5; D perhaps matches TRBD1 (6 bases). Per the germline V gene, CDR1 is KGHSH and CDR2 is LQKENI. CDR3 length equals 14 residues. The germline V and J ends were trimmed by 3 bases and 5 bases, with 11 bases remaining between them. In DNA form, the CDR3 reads TGTGCCAGCTCACCCGACAGGTCGGATCAGCCCCAGCATTTT. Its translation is CASSPDRSDQPQHF.

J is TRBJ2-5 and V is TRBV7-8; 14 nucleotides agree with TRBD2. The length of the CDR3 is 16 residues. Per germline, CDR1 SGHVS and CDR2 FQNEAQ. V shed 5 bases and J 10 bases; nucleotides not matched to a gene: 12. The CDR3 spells CASSRGLAGGRGGQYF. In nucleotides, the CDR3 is TGTGCCAGCAGCCGAGGACTAGCGGGAGGACGAGGGGGCCAGTACTTC.

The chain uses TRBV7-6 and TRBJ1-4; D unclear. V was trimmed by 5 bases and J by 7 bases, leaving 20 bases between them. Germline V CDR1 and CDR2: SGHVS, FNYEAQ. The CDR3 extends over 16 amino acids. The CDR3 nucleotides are TGTGCCAGCAGCACCGACCCAAGGGTCCGGGGTGAAAAACTGTTTTTT. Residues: CASSTDPRVRGEKLFF.

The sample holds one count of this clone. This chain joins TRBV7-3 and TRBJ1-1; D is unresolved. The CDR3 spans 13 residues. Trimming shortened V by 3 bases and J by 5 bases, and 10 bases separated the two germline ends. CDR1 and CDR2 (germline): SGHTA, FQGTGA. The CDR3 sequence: CASSLGRATEAFF. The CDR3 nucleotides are TGTGCCAGCAGCTTGGGGAGGGCGACTGAAGCTTTCTTT.

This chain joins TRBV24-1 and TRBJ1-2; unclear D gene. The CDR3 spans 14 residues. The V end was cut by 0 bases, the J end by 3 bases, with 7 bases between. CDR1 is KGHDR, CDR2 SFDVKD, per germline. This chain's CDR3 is CATSDLGVYYGYTF. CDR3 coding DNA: TGTGCCACCAGTGATTTGGGGGTTTACTATGGCTACACCTTC.

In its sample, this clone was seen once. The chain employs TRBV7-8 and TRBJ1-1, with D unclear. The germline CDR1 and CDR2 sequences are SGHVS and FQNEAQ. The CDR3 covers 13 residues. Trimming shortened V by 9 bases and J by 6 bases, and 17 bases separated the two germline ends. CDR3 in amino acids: CASGGRSSSEAFF. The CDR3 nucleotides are TGTGCCAGTGGAGGGCGGAGCAGCTCTGAAGCTTTCTTT.

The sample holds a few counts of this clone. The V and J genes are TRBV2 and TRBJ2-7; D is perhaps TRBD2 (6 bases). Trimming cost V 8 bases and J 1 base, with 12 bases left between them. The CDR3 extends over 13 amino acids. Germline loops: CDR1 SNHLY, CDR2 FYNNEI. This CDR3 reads CASVPGTSYEQYF. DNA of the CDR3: TGTGCCAGCGTCCCCGGGACTTCCTACGAGCAGTACTTC.

CDR3 sequence reads: CASSLLGFSGNTIYF. In DNA, the CDR3 is TGTGCCAGCAGCCTTCTAGGGTTCTCTGGAAACACCATATATTTT. The J gene is TRBJ1-3, the V gene TRBV14; no reliable D call. The CDR3 totals 15 residues. V lost 4 bases, J lost 0 bases, and 10 bases lay in between. Germline V gene data show CDR1 as SGHDN and CDR2 as FVKESK.

Here the CDR3 reads CASRQGARGSNQPQHF. Here the CDR3 DNA reads TGTGCCAGCCGACAGGGGGCGAGAGGTAGCAATCAGCCCCAGCATTTT. The V call is TRBV6-4, the J call TRBJ1-5, with TRBD1 identical over 10 bases. V dropped 8 bases and J dropped 0; count of bases not matched to a gene: 7. The CDR3 is made up of 16 amino acids. Germline V gene sequence: CDR1 MRHNA, CDR2 SNTAGT.

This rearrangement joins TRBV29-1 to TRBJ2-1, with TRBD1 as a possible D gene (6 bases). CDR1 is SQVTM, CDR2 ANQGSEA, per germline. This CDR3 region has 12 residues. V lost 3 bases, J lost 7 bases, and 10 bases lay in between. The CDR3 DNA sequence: TGCAGCGTTGATAGGGGGTTTAATGAGCAGTTCTTC. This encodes CSVDRGFNEQFF.

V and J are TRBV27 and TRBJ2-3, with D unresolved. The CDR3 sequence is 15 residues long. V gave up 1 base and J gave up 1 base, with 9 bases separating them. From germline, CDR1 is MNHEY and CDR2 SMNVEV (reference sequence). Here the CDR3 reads CASSLLWGRTDTQYF. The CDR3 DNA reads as TGTGCCAGCAGTTTATTATGGGGTCGCACAGATACGCAGTATTTT.

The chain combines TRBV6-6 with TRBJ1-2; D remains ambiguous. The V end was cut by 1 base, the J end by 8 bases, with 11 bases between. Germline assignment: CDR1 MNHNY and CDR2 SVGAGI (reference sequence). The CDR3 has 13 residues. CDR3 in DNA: TGTGCCAGCAGTTACTATCCGGGAGGCGGCTACACCTTC. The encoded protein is CASSYYPGGGYTF.

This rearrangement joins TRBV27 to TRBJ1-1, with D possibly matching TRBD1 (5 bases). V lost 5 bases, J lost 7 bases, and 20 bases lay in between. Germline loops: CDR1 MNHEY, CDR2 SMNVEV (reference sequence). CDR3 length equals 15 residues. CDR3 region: CASSPLGGGVSEAFF. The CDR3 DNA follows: TGTGCCAGCAGTCCCTTGGGGGGGGGTGTAAGTGAAGCTTTCTTT.